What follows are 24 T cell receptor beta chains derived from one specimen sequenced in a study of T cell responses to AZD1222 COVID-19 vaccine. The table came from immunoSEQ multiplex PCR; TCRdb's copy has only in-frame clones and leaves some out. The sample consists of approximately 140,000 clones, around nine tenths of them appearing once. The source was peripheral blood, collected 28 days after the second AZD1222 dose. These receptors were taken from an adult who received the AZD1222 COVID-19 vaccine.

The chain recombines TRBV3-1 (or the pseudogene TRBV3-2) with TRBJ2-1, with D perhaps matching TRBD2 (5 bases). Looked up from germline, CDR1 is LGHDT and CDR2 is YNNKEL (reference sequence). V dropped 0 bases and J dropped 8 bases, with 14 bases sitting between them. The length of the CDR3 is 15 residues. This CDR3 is CASSQDTSKSDEQFF. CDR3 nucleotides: TGTGCCAGCAGCCAAGACACTAGTAAGTCCGATGAGCAGTTCTTC.

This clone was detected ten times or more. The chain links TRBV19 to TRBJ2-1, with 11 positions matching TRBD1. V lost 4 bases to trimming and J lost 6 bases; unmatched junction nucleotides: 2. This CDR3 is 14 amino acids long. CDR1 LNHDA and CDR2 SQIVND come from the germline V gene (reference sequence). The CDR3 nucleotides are TGTGCCAGTAGTAGGGGACAGGGGGGCAATGAGCAGTTCTTC. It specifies CASSRGQGGNEQFF.

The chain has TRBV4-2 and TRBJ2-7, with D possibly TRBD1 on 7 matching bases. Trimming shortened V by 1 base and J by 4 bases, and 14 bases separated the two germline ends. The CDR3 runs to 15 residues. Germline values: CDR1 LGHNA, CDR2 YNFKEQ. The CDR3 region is CASSQGQGGQYEQYF. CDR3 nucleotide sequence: TGTGCCAGCAGCCAAGGGCAGGGGGGTCAATACGAGCAGTACTTC.

CDR3: CASSSSAGNGYTF. The CDR3 nucleotides are TGCGCCAGCAGTTCGTCGGCAGGAAATGGCTACACCTTC. The chain joins TRBV10-1 to TRBJ1-2; D is undetermined. This CDR3 has 13 residues. In germline, CDR1 is WNHNN, CDR2 SYGVQD (reference sequence). The V end was cut by 5 bases, the J end by 6 bases, with 13 bases between.

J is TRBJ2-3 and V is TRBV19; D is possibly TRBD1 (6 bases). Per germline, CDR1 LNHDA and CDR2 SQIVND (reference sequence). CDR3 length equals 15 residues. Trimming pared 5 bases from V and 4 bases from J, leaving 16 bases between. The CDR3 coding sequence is TGTGCCAGTAGTTCACAGGGAAAGGGTCCAGATACGCAGTATTTT. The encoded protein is CASSSQGKGPDTQYF.

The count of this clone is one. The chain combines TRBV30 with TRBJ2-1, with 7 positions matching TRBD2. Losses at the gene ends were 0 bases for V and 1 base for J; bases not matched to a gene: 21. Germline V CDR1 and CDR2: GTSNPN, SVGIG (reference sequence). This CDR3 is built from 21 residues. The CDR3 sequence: CAWSVNGLADQNHQSYNEQFF. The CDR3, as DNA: TGTGCCTGGAGTGTAAACGGGCTAGCGGACCAGAACCACCAGTCCTACAATGAGCAGTTCTTC.

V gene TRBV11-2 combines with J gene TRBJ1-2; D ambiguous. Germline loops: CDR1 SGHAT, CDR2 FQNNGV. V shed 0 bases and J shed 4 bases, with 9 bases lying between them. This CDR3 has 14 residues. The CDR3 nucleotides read TGTGCCAGCAGCTTAGATTTGGGCAGCTATGGCTACACCTTC. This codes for CASSLDLGSYGYTF.

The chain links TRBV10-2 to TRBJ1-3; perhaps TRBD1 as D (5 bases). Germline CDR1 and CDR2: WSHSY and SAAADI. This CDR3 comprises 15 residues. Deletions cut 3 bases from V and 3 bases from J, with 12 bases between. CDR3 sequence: CASSDGGGIGNTIYF. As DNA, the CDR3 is TGCGCCAGCAGTGATGGCGGGGGGATTGGAAACACCATATATTTT.

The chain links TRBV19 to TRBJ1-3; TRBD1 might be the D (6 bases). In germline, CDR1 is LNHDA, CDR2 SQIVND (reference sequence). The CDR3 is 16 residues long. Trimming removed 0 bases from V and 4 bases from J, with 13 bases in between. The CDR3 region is CASSIDWGTSGNTIYF. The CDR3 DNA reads TGTGCCAGTAGTATAGATTGGGGGACAAGCGGAAACACCATATATTTT.

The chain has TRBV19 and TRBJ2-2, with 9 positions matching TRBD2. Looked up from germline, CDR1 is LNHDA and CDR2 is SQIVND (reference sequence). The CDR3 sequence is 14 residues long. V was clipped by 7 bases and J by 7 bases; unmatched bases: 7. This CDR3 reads CASIEAGGYGELFF. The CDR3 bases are TGTGCCAGTATCGAGGCGGGAGGGTACGGGGAGCTGTTTTTT.

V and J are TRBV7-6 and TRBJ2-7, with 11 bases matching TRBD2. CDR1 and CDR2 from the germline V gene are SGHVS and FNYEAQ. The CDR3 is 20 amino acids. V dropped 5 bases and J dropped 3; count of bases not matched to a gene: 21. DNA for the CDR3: TGTGCCAGCAGCCCCAAACACTCGGCGACTAGCGGGACCCTATTCTACGAGCAGTACTTC. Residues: CASSPKHSATSGTLFYEQYF.

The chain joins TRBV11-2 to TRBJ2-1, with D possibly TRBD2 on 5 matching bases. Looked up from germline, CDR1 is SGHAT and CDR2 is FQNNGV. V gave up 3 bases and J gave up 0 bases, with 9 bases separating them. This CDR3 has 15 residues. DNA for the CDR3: TGTGCCAGCAGCTTGAGGGAATCCTCCTACAATGAGCAGTTCTTC. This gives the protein CASSLRESSYNEQFF.

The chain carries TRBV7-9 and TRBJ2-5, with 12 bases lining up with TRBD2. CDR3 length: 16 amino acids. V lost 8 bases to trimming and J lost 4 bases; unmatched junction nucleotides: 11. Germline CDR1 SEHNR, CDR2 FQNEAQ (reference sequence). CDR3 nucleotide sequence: TGTGCCAGCGCCCCTAGCGGGAGGGCCTTAGGAGAGACCCAGTACTTC. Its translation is CASAPSGRALGETQYF.

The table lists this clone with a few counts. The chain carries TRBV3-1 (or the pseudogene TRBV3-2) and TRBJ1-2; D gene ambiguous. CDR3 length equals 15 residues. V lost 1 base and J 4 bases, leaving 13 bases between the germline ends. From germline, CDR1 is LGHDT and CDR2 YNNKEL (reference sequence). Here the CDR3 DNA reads TGTGCCAGCAGCCAAGGGGGAGGCTCGTCCTATGGCTACACCTTC. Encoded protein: CASSQGGGSSYGYTF.

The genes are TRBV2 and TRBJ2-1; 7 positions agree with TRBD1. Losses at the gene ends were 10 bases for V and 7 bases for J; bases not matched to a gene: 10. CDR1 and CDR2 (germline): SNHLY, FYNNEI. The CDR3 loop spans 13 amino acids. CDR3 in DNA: TGTGCCACTTGGGACAGACTTGCAAATGAGCAGTTCTTC. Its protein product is CATWDRLANEQFF.

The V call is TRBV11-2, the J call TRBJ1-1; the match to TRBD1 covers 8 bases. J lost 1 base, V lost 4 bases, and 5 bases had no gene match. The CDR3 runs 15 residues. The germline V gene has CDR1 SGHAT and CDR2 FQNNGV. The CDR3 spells CASSSRQGRNTEAFF. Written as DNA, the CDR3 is TGTGCCAGCAGCTCCAGACAGGGGAGGAACACTGAAGCTTTCTTT. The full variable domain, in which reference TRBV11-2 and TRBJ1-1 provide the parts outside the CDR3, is EAGVAQSPRYKIIEKRQSVAFWCNPISGHATLYWYQQILGQGPKLLIQFQNNGVVDDSQLPKDRFSAERLKGVDSTLKIQPAKLEDSAVYLCASSSRQGRNTEAFFGQGTRLTVV.

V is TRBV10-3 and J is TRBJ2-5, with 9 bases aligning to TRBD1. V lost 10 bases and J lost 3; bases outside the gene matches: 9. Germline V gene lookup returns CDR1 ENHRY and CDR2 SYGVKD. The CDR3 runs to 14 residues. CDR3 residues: CATGQGPLEETQYF. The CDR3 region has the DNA TGTGCCACGGGACAGGGCCCTCTCGAAGAGACCCAGTACTTC.

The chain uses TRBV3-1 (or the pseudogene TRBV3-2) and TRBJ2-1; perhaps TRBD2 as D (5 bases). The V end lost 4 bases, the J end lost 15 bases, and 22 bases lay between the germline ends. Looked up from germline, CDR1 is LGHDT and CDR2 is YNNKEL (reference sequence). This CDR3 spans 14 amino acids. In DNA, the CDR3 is TGTGCCAGCAGCCTCCCAACTAGAAAGAATCAATTGTTCTTC. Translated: CASSLPTRKNQLFF.

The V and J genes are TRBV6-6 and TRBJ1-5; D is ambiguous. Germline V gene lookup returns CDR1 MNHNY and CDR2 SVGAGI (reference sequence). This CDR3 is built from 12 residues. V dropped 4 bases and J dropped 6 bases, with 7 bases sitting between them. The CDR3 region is CASSSQIQPQHF. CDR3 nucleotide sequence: TGTGCCAGCAGTTCTCAGATTCAGCCCCAGCATTTT.

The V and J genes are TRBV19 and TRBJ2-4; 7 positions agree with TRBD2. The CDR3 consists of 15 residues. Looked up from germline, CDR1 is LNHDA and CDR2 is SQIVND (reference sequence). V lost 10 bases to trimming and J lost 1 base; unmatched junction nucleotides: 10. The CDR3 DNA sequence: TGTGCCATCCCCCGGCGGGAGCGTGCCAAAAACATTCAGTACTTC. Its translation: CAIPRRERAKNIQYF.

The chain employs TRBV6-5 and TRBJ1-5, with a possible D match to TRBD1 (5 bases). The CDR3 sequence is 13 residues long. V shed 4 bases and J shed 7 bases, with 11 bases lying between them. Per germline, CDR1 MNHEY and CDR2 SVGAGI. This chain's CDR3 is CASSSTKGQPQHF. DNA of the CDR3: TGTGCCAGCAGTTCTACCAAGGGGCAGCCCCAGCATTTT.

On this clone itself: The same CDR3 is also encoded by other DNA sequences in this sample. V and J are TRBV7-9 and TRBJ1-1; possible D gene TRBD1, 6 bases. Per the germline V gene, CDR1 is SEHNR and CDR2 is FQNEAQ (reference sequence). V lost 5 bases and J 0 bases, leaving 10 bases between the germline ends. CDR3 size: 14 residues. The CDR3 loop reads CASSLQGMNTEAFF. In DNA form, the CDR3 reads TGTGCCAGCAGCCTACAGGGCATGAACACTGAAGCTTTCTTT.

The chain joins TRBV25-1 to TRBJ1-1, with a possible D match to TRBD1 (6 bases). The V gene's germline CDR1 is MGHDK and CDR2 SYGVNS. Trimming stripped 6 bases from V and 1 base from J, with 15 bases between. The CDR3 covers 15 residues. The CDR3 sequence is CASRPRGTPNTEAFF. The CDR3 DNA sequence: TGTGCCAGCAGACCGAGAGGGACACCGAACACTGAAGCTTTCTTT.

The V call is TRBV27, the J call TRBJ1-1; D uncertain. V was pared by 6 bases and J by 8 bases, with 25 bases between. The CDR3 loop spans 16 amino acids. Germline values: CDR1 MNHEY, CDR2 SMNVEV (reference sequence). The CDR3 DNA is TGTGCCAGCAGACCCCCGTGGAGCGAGGAGATACAAGAAGCTTTCTTT. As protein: CASRPPWSEEIQEAFF.